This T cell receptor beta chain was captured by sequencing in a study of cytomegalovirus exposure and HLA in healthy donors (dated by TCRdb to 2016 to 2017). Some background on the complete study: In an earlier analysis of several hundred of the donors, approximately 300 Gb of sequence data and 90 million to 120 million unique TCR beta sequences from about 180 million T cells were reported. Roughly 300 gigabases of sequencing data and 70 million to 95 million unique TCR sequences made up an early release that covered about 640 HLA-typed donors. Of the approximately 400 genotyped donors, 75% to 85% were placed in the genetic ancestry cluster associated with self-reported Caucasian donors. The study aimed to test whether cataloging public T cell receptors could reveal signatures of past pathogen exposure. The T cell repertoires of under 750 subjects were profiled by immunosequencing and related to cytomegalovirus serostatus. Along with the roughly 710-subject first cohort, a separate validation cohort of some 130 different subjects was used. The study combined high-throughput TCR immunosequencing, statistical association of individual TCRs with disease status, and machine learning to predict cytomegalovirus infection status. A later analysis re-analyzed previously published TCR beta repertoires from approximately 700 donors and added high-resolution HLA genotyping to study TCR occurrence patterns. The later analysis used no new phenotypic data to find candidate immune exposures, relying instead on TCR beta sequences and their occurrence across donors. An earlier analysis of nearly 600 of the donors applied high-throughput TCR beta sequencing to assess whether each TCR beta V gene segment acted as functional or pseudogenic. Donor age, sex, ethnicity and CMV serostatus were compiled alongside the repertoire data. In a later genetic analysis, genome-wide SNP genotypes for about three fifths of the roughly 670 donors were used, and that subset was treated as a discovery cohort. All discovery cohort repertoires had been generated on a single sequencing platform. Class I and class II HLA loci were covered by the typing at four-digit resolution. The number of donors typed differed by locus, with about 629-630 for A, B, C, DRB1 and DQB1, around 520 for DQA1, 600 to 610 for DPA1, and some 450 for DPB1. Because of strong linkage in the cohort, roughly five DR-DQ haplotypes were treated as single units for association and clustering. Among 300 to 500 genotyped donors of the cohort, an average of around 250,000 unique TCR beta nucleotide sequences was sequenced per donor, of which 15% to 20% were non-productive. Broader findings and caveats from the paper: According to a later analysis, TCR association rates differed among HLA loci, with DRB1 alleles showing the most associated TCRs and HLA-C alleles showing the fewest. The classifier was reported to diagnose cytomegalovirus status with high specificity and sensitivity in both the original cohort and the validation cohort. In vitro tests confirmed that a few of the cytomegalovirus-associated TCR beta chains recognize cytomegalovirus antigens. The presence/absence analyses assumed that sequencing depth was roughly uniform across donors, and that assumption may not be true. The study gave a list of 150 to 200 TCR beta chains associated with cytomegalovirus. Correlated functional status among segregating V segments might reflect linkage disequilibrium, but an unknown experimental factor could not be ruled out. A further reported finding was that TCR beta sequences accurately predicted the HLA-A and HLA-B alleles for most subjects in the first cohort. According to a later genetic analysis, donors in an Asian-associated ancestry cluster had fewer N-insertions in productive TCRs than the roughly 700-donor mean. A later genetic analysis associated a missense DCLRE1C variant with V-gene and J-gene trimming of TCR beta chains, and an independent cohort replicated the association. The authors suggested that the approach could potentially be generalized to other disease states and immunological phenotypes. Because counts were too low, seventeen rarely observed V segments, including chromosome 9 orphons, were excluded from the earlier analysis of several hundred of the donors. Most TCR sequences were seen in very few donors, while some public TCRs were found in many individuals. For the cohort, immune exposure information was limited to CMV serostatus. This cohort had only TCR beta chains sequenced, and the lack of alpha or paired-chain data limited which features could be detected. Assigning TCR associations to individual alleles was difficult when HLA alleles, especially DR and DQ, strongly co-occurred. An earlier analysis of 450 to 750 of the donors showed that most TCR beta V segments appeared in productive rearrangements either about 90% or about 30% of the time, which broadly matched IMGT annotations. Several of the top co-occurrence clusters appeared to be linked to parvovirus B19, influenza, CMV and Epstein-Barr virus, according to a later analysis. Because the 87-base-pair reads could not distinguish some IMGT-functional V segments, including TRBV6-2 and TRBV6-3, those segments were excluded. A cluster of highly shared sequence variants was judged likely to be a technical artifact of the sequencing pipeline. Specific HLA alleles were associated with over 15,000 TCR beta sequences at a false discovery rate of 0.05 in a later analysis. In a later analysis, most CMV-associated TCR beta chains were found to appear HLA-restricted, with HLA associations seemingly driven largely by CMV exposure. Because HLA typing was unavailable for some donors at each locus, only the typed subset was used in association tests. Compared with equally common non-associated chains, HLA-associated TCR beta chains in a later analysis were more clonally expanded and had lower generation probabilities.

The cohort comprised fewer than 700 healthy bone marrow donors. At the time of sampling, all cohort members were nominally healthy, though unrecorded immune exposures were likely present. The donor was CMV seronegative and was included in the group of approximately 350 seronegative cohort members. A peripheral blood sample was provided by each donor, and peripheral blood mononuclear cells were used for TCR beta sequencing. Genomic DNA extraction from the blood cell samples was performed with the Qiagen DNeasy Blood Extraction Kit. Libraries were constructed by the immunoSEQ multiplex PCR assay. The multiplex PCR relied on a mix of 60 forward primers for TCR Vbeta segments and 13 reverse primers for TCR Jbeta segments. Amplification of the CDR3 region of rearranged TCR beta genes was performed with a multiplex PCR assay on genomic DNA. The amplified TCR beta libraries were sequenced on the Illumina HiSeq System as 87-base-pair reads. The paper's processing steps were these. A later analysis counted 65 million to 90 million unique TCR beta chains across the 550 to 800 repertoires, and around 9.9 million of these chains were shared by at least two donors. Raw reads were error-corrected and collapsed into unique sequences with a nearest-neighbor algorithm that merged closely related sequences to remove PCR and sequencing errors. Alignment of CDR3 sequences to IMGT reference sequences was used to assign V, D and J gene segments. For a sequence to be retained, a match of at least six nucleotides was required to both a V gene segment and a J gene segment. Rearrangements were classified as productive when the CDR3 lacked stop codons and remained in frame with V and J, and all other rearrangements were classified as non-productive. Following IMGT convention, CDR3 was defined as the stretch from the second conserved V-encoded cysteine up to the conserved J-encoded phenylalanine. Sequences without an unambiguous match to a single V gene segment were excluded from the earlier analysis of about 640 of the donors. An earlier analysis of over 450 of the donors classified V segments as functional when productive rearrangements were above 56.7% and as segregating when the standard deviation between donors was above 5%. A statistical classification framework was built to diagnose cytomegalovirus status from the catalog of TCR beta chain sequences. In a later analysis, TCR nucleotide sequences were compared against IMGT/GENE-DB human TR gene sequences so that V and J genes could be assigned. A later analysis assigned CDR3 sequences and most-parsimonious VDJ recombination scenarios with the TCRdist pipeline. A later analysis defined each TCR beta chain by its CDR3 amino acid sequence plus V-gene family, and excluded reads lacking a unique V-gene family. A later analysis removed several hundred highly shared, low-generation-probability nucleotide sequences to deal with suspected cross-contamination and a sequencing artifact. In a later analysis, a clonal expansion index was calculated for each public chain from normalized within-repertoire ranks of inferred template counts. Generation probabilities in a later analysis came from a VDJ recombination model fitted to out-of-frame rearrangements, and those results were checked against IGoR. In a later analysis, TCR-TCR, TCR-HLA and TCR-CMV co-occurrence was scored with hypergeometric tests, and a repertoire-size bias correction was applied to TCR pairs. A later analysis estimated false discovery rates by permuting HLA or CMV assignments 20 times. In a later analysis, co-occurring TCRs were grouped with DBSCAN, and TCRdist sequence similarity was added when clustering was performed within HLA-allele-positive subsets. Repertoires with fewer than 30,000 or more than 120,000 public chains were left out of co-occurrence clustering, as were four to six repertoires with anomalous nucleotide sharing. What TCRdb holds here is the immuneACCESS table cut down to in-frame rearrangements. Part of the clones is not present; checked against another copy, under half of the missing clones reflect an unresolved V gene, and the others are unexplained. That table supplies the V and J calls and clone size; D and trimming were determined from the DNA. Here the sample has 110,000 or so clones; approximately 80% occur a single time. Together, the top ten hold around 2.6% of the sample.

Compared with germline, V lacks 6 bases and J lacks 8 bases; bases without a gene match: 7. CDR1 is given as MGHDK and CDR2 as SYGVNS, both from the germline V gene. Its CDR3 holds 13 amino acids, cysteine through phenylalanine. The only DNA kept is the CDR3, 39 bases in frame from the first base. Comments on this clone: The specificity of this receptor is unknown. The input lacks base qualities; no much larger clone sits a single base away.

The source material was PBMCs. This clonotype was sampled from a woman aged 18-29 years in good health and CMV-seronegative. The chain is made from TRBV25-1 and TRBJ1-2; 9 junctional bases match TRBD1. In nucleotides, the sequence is TGTGCCAGCAGGGCCAGACAGGGGGAAGGCTACACCTTC. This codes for CASRARQGEGYTF.